This T cell receptor beta chain originates from a study of CD4 and CD8 cells across lung adenocarcinoma regions (dated 2018 in TCRdb). Notes on the research overall: The study examined intratumor heterogeneity of the T cell receptor repertoire by comparing tumor centers with tumor margins.

The CDR3, from cysteine to phenylalanine, totals 15 residues. Of all the DNA, just the CDR3 is kept, 45 bases in frame from base 1. The CDR1 and CDR2 encoded by the germline V gene are MNHEY and SVGAGI. Donors were patients with localized lung adenocarcinoma, a subtype of non-small cell lung cancer. These samples came from the centers of localized lung adenocarcinomas. For TCR repertoire analysis, CD8+ T cells taken from tumor tissue were profiled apart from CD4+ T cells. The library was prepared using PCR. Data came from a HiSeq X Ten. The public reads were reprocessed in TCRdb via fastp at Q25 and MiXCR, keeping in-frame beta chains. One record per CDR3 amino acid sequence lists the most common genes and DNA. For this sample the table gives about 25,000 distinct CDR3 sequences, of which roughly 50% were detected only once. The ten biggest clones cover approximately 48% of the sample. A word on this clonotype: Its binding antigen is unknown. Compared with germline, one end of the junction differs, possibly owing to a read error.

The chain is assembled from TRBV6-5 and TRBJ2-3; 7 bases in between match TRBD2. The sequencing sample was made of CD8+ T cells from the center of a lung tumor. The cell subset or site label here, explained by the study, means: tumor center region. The receptor's source is a male donor with lung adenocarcinoma. The CD4 and CD8 labels of this study may be unreliable. CDR3 region: CASSFGLEVSETQFF. The nucleotide sequence is TGTGCCAGCAGTTTCGGACTAGAGGTTTCAGAGACGCAGTTTTTT.